This TCR beta chain was retrieved from a study of identical twins. Findings and caveats of the study: Weaker excess sharing between twins was seen in beta out-of-frame sequences.

Using its own MiXCR run on the 5' RACE reads, TCRdb lists one record per CDR3 protein. The table has about 100,000 distinct CDR3 sequences, about 6% seen once. The CDR3 runs to 18 residues. Per germline, CDR1 MNHEY and CDR2 SMNVEV (reference sequence). The junction had 22 bases not matched to a gene; V was cut back by 7 bases and J by 5 bases. This clonotype has only a few counts. Its matching antigen is unknown. All donors comprised healthy Caucasians. What was sequenced was memory T cells sorted from blood. The rearrangement joins TRBV27 to TRBJ2-5; TRBD1 aligns across 7 bases. The receptor comes from a woman between 45 and 60 years old in good health. Here the CDR3 DNA reads TGTGCCAGCAACCGAAGTGGCATGAGGGGACAGCAGAGGGAGACCCAGTACTTC. This gives the protein CASNRSGMRGQQRETQYF.